This record concerns one TCR beta chain sequence. The record originates from a study of blood T cell repertoires in COVID-19. Germline values: CDR1 MDHEN, CDR2 SYDVKM. The CDR3 runs 11 residues. V was trimmed by 7 bases and J by 4 bases, leaving 7 bases between them. Produced via immunoSEQ multiplex PCR; TCRdb's table is partial and in-frame only. The sample carries 190,000 or so clones, 70% to 90% recorded once. The source material was peripheral blood. The rearrangement uses TRBV28 and TRBJ2-5; D ambiguous. This TCR came from a man aged 35 to 55 with active or convalescent COVID-19. CDR3 sequence: CASTSRETQYF. The CDR3 DNA reads as TGTGCCAGCACCTCTCGAGAGACCCAGTACTTC.